Sample share makes the clone carrying this T cell receptor (beta chain) medium-sized (0.01 to 0.1%). The data were taken from a study of graft-versus-host responses after intestinal transplantation. Study background: Each of the recipients got a multivisceral, liver-intestinal, or isolated intestinal transplant. All recipients got anti-thymocyte globulin induction, then tacrolimus and steroids for about 3 years. Regarding the study as a whole: Ileal or blood samples showed some GvH clones first, and such clones were also found in recipient marrow.

Assay used: immunoSEQ multiplex PCR; TCRdb lists only in-frame clones, some missing. This repertoire shows approximately 8,300 clones, under 35% found once; its top ten account for about 5%. The CDR3 contains 15 residues. Per germline, CDR1 SQVTM and CDR2 ANQGSEA. V shed 2 bases and J 7 bases; nucleotides not matched to a gene: 13. Responders (about 200,000, CFSE-labeled) met about 200,000 stimulators that were irradiated and violet-dye-labeled. Sorting of proliferating CFSE-low CD3+CD4+ and CD3+CD8+ responders took place after the reaction. This chain connects TRBV29-1 to TRBJ2-7; 8 nucleotides line up with TRBD1. This TCR was sampled from a human patient who was an organ donor for intestinal transplantation. The sequencing here drew on alloreactive CD8+ T cells from a mixed lymphocyte reaction culture, taken before transplantation. The subset was: CFSE-low proliferating T cells sorted from roughly six-day pre-transplant mixed lymphocyte reaction (GvH or HvG direction). For the CDR3, the DNA is TGCAGCGTTGAACCCCCGACAGGGGAGAGCCTAGAGCAGTACTTC. It encodes CSVEPPTGESLEQYF.